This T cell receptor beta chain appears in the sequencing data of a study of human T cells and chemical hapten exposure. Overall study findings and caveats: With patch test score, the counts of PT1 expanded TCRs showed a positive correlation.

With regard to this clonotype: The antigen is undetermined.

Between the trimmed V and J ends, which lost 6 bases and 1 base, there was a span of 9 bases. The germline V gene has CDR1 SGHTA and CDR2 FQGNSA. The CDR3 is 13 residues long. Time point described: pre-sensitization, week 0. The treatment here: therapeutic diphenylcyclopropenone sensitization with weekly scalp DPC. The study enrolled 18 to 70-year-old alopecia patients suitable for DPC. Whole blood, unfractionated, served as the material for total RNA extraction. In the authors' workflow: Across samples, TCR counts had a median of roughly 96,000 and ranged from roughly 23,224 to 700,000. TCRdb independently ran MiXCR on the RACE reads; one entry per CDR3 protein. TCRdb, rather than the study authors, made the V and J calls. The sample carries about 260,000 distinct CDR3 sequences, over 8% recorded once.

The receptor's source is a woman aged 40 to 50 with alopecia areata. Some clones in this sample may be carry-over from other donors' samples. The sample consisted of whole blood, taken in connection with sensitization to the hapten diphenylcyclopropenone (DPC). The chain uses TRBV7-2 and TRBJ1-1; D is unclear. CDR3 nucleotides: TGTGCCAGCAGTACTCAGGAGAACACTGAAGCTTTCTTT. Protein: CASSTQENTEAFF.